This TCR beta chain was identified in a study of blood T cell repertoires in COVID-19. V lost 6 bases and J lost 3; bases outside the gene matches: 5. CDR3 length: 15 amino acids. Germline V gives CDR1 SNHLY, CDR2 FYNNEI. The table came from immunoSEQ multiplex PCR; TCRdb's copy has only in-frame clones and leaves some out. The sample lists roughly 300,000 clones; more than 85% were seen once. Sequencing was performed on peripheral blood. This clonotype originated in a woman younger than 45 with COVID-19, enrolled during active disease. The genes are TRBV2 and TRBJ2-3; TRBD2 matches 11 bases. The CDR3 DNA sequence: TGTGCCAGCAGGGGGATAGCGGGAGGGACAGATACGCAGTATTTT. This sequence encodes CASRGIAGGTDTQYF.